Listed below are T cell receptor beta chains from one sample, sequenced in a study of shared clonotypes between healthy human individuals. Method: immunoSEQ multiplex PCR; TCRdb's copy keeps in-frame clones and lacks some. The table shows about half a million clones, with about four fifths occurring only once. The specimen sequenced was PBMCs. The receptors were gathered from a woman between 35 and 50 years old in good health. Some clones in this sample may be carry-over from other donors' samples. CDR3s include the opening cysteine and the closing phenylalanine or tryptophan. Each record gives: V gene, D gene, clone size, J gene, CDR3 protein, CDR3 DNA. A D gene is named only where the DNA matches it firmly. Clone size, where shown, is once, few, many, or a class for clones that have expanded.

TRBV5-1	TRBD2	NA	TRBJ2-7	CASSWAPSGRRNEQYF	TGCGCCAGCAGCTGGGCCCCGAGCGGGAGGAGGAACGAGCAGTACTTC
TRBV7-6	NA	NA	TRBJ1-3	CASSQVQGTTIYF	TGTGCCAGCAGCCAGGTTCAGGGGACCACCATATATTTT
TRBV7-2	NA	NA	TRBJ2-2	CASSAGLRGDTGELFF	TGTGCCAGCAGCGCCGGCCTGAGGGGGGACACCGGGGAGCTGTTTTTT
TRBV4-1	TRBD2	NA	TRBJ2-7	CASSQVVSGGYEQYF	TGCGCCAGCAGCCAAGTCGTTAGCGGGGGGTACGAGCAGTACTTC
TRBV19	NA	NA	TRBJ1-2	CASNPLSPYTGTYGYTF	TGTGCCAGTAACCCTCTAAGCCCGTATACAGGAACTTATGGCTACACCTTC
TRBV7-9	TRBD2	NA	TRBJ2-4	CASSLAGSGRQNIQYF	TGTGCCAGCAGCTTAGCGGGTAGCGGGAGGCAAAACATTCAGTACTTC
TRBV6-5	NA	NA	TRBJ1-1	CASSFRGTEAFF	TGTGCCAGCAGTTTCCGAGGAACTGAAGCTTTCTTT
TRBV7-8	TRBD1	once	TRBJ1-4	CASRRTGGLSNEKLFF	TGTGCCAGCAGGCGGACAGGGGGCTTGTCTAATGAAAAACTGTTTTTT
TRBV2	NA	NA	TRBJ1-2	CASNVQLEYGYTF	TGTGCCAGCAACGTACAACTAGAATATGGCTACACCTTC
TRBV2	NA	NA	TRBJ1-1	CATTEGGNTEAFF	TGTGCCACCACTGAAGGGGGGAACACTGAAGCTTTCTTT
TRBV2	NA	NA	TRBJ2-7	CASSGGGQTYEQYF	TGTGCCAGCAGTGGGGGGGGGCAAACCTACGAGCAGTACTTC
TRBV7-9	TRBD1	NA	TRBJ1-1	CASSLGQGSTEAFF	TGTGCCAGCAGCTTAGGACAGGGGAGCACTGAAGCTTTCTTT